This TCR beta chain appears in the sequencing data of a study of T cell changes during pregnancy in multiple sclerosis (dated by TCRdb to about 2019). As for the study more broadly: The study looked at changes in the T cell repertoire across pregnancy in women with multiple sclerosis.

Concerning this clone: There is no known antigen for this receptor. Base quality data are lacking; no much larger clone is found one base away.

For CDR1 and CDR2, the germline V gene lists SGHRS and YFSETQ. Including cysteine and phenylalanine, the CDR3 has 16 amino acids. Just CDR3 DNA is preserved here, 48 bases in frame from base 1. V gives up 0 bases and J gives up 2 bases, and the segment between their germline ends measures 15 bases. The library was made by the immunoSEQ multiplex PCR assay. TCRdb carries this immuneACCESS record with in-frame sequences only. Its versions omit some clonotypes, under half of them owing to an unresolved V gene in the studies checked, with the rest unexplained. The sample has around 34,000 clones on record, 85% to 95% of them singletons. Of the sample, around 0.37% falls within the top ten clones.

The rearrangement combines TRBV5-1 with TRBJ2-7; confidence is insufficient to name the D gene. The sample in question was CD4+ T cells from peripheral blood mononuclear cells, obtained in the second trimester of pregnancy. This receptor was identified in a female donor with multiple sclerosis, enrolled in a pregnancy study. The encoded CDR3 is CASSLDPAGTTYEQYF. The DNA sequence is TGCGCCAGCAGCTTGGATCCGGCCGGAACTACCTACGAGCAGTACTTC.